Detailed here is one T cell receptor (beta chain). Antigen: not known. The CDR3 consists of 15 residues. Per germline, CDR1 SGHAT and CDR2 FQNNGV. V dropped 4 bases and J dropped 3; count of bases not matched to a gene: 9. Making TCR cDNA involved 5'RACE template switching, which added UMIs and a universal primer site. TCRdb reanalysed the 5' RACE reads using MiXCR and keeps one entry per CDR3 protein. The sample lists 550,000 or so distinct CDR3 sequences; 15% to 20% were seen once. This entry belongs to a study of T cells after yellow fever vaccination. Study conclusions and caveats: In post-booster samples, most primary-vaccination clones reappeared (approximately 97% CD4, 88% CD8). Repertoires sorted by FACS could include abundant clonotypes that are contaminants from the bulk population.

The source material was PBMCs, sampled 15 days after the yellow fever booster vaccination. This chain uses TRBV11-2 with TRBJ2-7, with 7 nucleotides matching TRBD2. The sequence was obtained from a man between 25 and 39 years old who received the YFV17D yellow fever vaccine. CDR3 in amino acids: CASSSPLLADYEQYF. The DNA for the CDR3 is TGTGCCAGCAGCTCCCCCCTTCTAGCGGACTACGAGCAGTACTTC.